A single sample gave rise to the 9 T cell receptor beta chains below, sequenced in a study of beta chain features in type 1 diabetes. Overall study results and limits: The study found moderately but significantly shorter TCRB CDR3s in all four CD4+ subsets of Type 1 diabetes patients.

The antigens for these receptors are not known. Sequenced material consisted of expressed TCRB transcripts (all of the isolated RNA was reverse transcribed). Repertoires were generated with immunoSEQ multiplex PCR, while TCRdb's copy carries only in-frame clones and drops some. The table has about 740,000 clones, around 15% seen once; the top ten hold about 0.02%. The sequenced sample was naive CD4+ T cells from blood. Receptors originate from a man aged 18 to 29 with type 1 diabetes.

The chain recombines TRBV7-9 with TRBJ1-2; D not certain. Looked up from germline, CDR1 is SEHNR and CDR2 is FQNEAQ (reference sequence). Trimming removed 0 bases from V and 7 bases from J, with 9 bases in between. This CDR3 has 13 residues. CDR3 sequence (DNA): TGTGCCAGCAGCTTAGCCCGGGCGGGTGGCTACACCTTC. Protein sequence: CASSLARAGGYTF.

The chain recombines TRBV19 with TRBJ2-6; D might be TRBD1 (6 bases). The CDR3 is 18 residues long. The germline V and J ends were trimmed by 4 bases and 0 bases, with 16 bases remaining between them. In germline, CDR1 is LNHDA, CDR2 SQIVND (reference sequence). The CDR3 region is CASSTTGSGSSGANVLTF. The CDR3 bases are TGTGCCAGTAGTACTACAGGGTCAGGGAGCTCTGGGGCCAACGTCCTGACTTTC.

V gene TRBV5-1 combines with J gene TRBJ2-5; TRBD1 matches 9 bases. This CDR3 has 13 residues. Germline trimming cut 7 bases from V and 0 bases from J; bases unmatched to any gene: 1. The germline gives CDR1 SGHRS, CDR2 YFSETQ. The DNA of the CDR3 is TGCGCCAGCGGGACAGGGAACCAAGAGACCCAGTACTTC. It is translated as CASGTGNQETQYF.

This chain connects TRBV6-6 to TRBJ1-1; 9 bases match TRBD1. Germline lookup yields CDR1 MNHNY and CDR2 SVGAGI (reference sequence). The junction had 2 bases not matched to a gene; V was cut back by 4 bases and J by 5 bases. The CDR3 consists of 13 residues. The CDR3 DNA is TGTGCCAGCAGTTCCGGGACAGGGACTGAAGCTTTCTTT. Encoded protein: CASSSGTGTEAFF.

The rearrangement links TRBV5-5 to TRBJ1-2, with 7 bases matching TRBD1. CDR1 and CDR2 (germline): SGHKS, YYEKEE (reference sequence). This CDR3 comprises 14 residues. The trim removed 2 bases at V and 8 bases at J, leaving 9 bases unmatched. For the CDR3, the DNA is TGTGCCAGCAGCTTATTTGGGACAGAGGGGGGCTACACCTTC. Amino acid sequence: CASSLFGTEGGYTF.

This sequence joins TRBV6-1 and TRBJ1-1; D call uncertain. CDR3 length: 12 amino acids. Looked up from germline, CDR1 is MNHNS and CDR2 is SASEGT. V lost 10 bases and J 4 bases, leaving 13 bases between the germline ends. The CDR3 sequence is CAMRGSGTEAFF. CDR3 DNA sequence: TGTGCCATGCGCGGGAGCGGCACTGAAGCTTTCTTT.

Worth noting for this clone: Other DNA sequences in this specimen translate into the identical CDR3. The chain links TRBV6-1 to TRBJ2-3; 10 bases are a match to TRBD1. The V segment lost 9 bases and the J segment 1 base; nucleotides outside the gene matches: 1. The CDR3 is 13 amino acids. The germline V gene has CDR1 MNHNS and CDR2 SASEGT. For the CDR3, the DNA is TGTGCCAGAGGGACAGGGGGCACAGATACGCAGTATTTT. Protein: CARGTGGTDTQYF.

This clone was recorded a few times. The chain links TRBV7-9 to TRBJ2-2, with TRBD2 as a possible D gene (5 bases). This CDR3 comprises 15 residues. V was cut by 5 bases and J by 1 base, with 11 bases left in between. Germline V gene sequence: CDR1 SEHNR, CDR2 FQNEAQ (reference sequence). The CDR3, as DNA: TGTGCCAGCAGCGAAGGAGGCGGGAACACCGGGGAGCTGTTTTTT. Amino acid sequence: CASSEGGGNTGELFF.

The CDR3 loop reads CASSLTPRNDYEQYF. The DNA of the CDR3 is TGTGCCAGCAGCTTGACTCCCAGAAATGACTACGAGCAGTACTTC. The chain combines TRBV5-6 with TRBJ2-7; D call uncertain. With 1 base removed from V and 3 bases from J, the gap between germline ends came to 14 bases. Germline loops: CDR1 SGHDT, CDR2 YYEEEE. The CDR3 covers 15 residues.